Below, 16 T cell receptor beta chains from the same sample are listed, as sequenced in a study of CD8 T cells in Susac syndrome. cDNA came from 0.5 to 1 ug RNA primed by random hexamers. TCRdb analysed the immunoSEQ multiplex PCR reads with MiXCR anew, one entry per CDR3 protein. Of approximately 140,000 distinct CDR3 sequences in the sample, 75% to 90% were seen once. Sequencing used CD8+ T cells from PBMCs. These receptors were collected from a human donor with multiple sclerosis.

The genes are TRBV4-1 and TRBJ2-3, with 11 bases lining up with TRBD2. After removal of 4 bases from V and 4 bases from J, the junction contained 7 bases not matched to a gene. This CDR3 has 16 amino acids. In germline, CDR1 is MGHRA, CDR2 YSYEKL. The CDR3 reads CASSRKLAGAADTQYF. In DNA, the CDR3 is TGCGCCAGCAGCCGGAAACTAGCGGGAGCTGCAGATACGCAGTATTTT.

The chain carries TRBV27 and TRBJ2-3; 7 positions agree with TRBD1. The CDR3 sequence is 14 residues long. With 0 bases clipped from V and 10 bases from J, the junction kept 7 bases outside the gene matches. Germline CDR1 MNHEY, CDR2 SMNVEV (reference sequence). The CDR3 loop is CASSLSGDSYSQYF. The CDR3 coding sequence is TGTGCCAGCAGTTTATCAGGGGACAGTTACTCGCAGTATTTT.

This chain uses TRBV5-4 with TRBJ1-4, with TRBD1 identical over 10 bases. V shed 2 bases, J shed 4 bases, and the junction held 17 bases outside the gene matches. CDR3 length: 20 amino acids. Germline CDR1 and CDR2: SGHNT and YYREEE (reference sequence). CDR3 sequence: CASSFTYGTGVAVDNEKLFF. Written as DNA, the CDR3 is TGTGCCAGCAGCTTTACTTACGGGACAGGGGTCGCTGTGGATAATGAAAAACTGTTTTTT.

V gene TRBV15 combines with J gene TRBJ1-2; 8 bases agree with TRBD1. The J segment lost 0 bases and the V segment lost 3 bases, leaving 3 bases of the junction unmatched. This CDR3 is built from 15 residues. Germline lookup yields CDR1 LNHNV and CDR2 YYDKDF (reference sequence). CDR3 sequence reads: CATSRGTGANYGYTF. The DNA of the CDR3 is TGTGCCACCAGCAGGGGGACAGGAGCTAACTATGGCTACACCTTC.

The chain carries TRBV3-1 and TRBJ2-1; 8 bases align to TRBD2. Germline V gives CDR1 LGHDT, CDR2 YNNKEL (reference sequence). J gave up 9 bases and V 1 base, and 2 bases lay outside the gene matches. This CDR3 region has 13 residues. The CDR3 sequence is CASSQGSGGEQFF. As DNA, the CDR3 is TGTGCCAGCAGCCAAGGAAGCGGGGGTGAGCAGTTCTTC.

The chain couples TRBV15 to TRBJ2-5; 8 bases are shared with TRBD1. This CDR3 is 16 amino acids long. Germline lookup yields CDR1 LNHNV and CDR2 YYDKDF (reference sequence). V gave up 0 bases and J gave up 2 bases; unmatched junction bases: 5. The DNA for the CDR3 is TGTGCCACCAGCAGAGATATTCAGGGGGCACAAGAGACCCAGTACTTC. The encoded protein is CATSRDIQGAQETQYF.

The rearrangement joins TRBV4-1 to TRBJ2-5, with D perhaps TRBD2 (6 bases). Germline assignment: CDR1 MGHRA and CDR2 YSYEKL. This CDR3 is built from 15 residues. V was pared by 3 bases and J by 4 bases, with 15 bases between. The CDR3 nucleotides are TGCGCCAGCAGCCAGGTCGCGGGACCCGGAGAGACCCAGTACTTC. It codes for CASSQVAGPGETQYF.

This chain links TRBV6-6 with TRBJ2-3, with D hard to call. CDR1 and CDR2 (germline): MNHNY, SVGAGI (reference sequence). CDR3 length: 15 amino acids. Deletions cut 4 bases from V and 0 bases from J, with 11 bases between. CDR3 nucleotide sequence: TGTGCCAGCAGTTTGATGGCATCTAGCACAGATACGCAGTATTTT. The encoded protein is CASSLMASSTDTQYF.

The chain is built from TRBV11-2 and TRBJ1-4; D gene ambiguous. V gave up 0 bases and J gave up 15 bases, with 17 bases separating them. The CDR3 extends over 14 amino acids. Germline lookup yields CDR1 SGHAT and CDR2 FQNNGV. CDR3 bases: TGTGCCAGCAGCTTAGATCCGGACCTAGGGCGCGTGTTTTTT. This gives the protein CASSLDPDLGRVFF.

The chain has TRBV27 and TRBJ1-5; TRBD1 is a possible D gene (5 bases). The CDR3 spans 14 residues. V was shortened by 5 bases and J by 2 bases, with 10 bases between the two germline ends. CDR1 is MNHEY and CDR2 is SMNVEV in the germline V gene (reference sequence). CDR3 amino acids: CASSTTGGNQPQHF. CDR3 DNA sequence: TGTGCCAGCAGTACAACAGGTGGCAATCAGCCCCAGCATTTT.

The rearrangement joins TRBV12-3 or TRBV12-4 to TRBJ2-1; TRBD2 aligns across 7 bases. V was pared by 2 bases and J by 4 bases, with 5 bases of the junction left unmatched. The CDR3 covers 15 residues. The CDR3 region is CASSLRLAEYNEQFF. CDR3 coding DNA: TGTGCCAGCAGTTTAAGGCTAGCGGAGTACAATGAGCAGTTCTTC.

The chain recombines TRBV12-3 or TRBV12-4 with TRBJ1-4; 10 bases match TRBD1. The CDR3 sequence is 19 residues long. V dropped 5 bases and J dropped 4; count of bases not matched to a gene: 16. DNA of the CDR3: TGTGCCAGCAGTCCCGGTCCGGGGACAGGGGAGGTCCTTAATGAAAAACTGTTTTTT. Its translation: CASSPGPGTGEVLNEKLFF.

The chain has TRBV30 and TRBJ1-6; D possibly corresponds to TRBD1 (6 bases). Deletions cut 0 bases from V and 8 bases from J, with 8 bases between. Germline CDR1 reads GTSNPN; CDR2 reads SVGIG (reference sequence). This CDR3 is built from 13 residues. DNA of the CDR3: TGTGCCTGGAGTGTACAGGGCTATTCACCCCTCCACTTT. Translating it yields CAWSVQGYSPLHF. Full variable domain (remainder filled in from reference TRBV30 and TRBJ1-6): SQTIHQWPATLVQPVGSPLSLECTVEGTSNPNLYWYRQAAGRGLQLLFYSVGIGQISSEVPQNLSASRPQDRQFILSSKKLLLSDSGFYLCAWSVQGYSPLHFGNGTRLTVT.

V and J are TRBV28 and TRBJ1-3; D is unclear. Germline V gives CDR1 MDHEN, CDR2 SYDVKM. V shed 4 bases and J shed 0 bases, with 10 bases lying between them. The CDR3 extends over 15 amino acids. This CDR3 is CASSSGRASGNTIYF. In nucleotides, the CDR3 is TGTGCCAGCAGTTCCGGTCGGGCCTCTGGAAACACCATATATTTT.

With respect to this clonotype: The junction shows a germline mismatch at one end, possibly a read error. The chain combines TRBV28 with TRBJ1-1, with a possible D match to TRBD1 (5 bases). Germline CDR1 is MDHEN and CDR2 is SYDVKM. The length of the CDR3 is 13 residues. This CDR3 reads CASSFVGQTEALF. The CDR3 nucleotides read TGTGCCAGCAGTTTTGTCGGACAAACTGAAGCTCTCTTT. Combining the CDR3 with reference TRBV28 and TRBJ1-1 gives the whole variable domain DVKVTQSSRYLVKRTGEKVFLECVQDMDHENMFWYRQDPGLGLRLIYFSYDVKMKEKGDIPEGYSVSREKKERFSLILESASTNQTSMYLCASSFVGQTEALFGQGTRLTVV.

This chain links TRBV19 with TRBJ1-3, with 10 bases that match TRBD1. The V and J ends lost 5 bases and 9 bases, in that order; junction bases with no gene match: 4. The CDR3 is 13 residues long. CDR1 is LNHDA and CDR2 is SQIVND in the germline V gene (reference sequence). The CDR3 DNA reads TGTGCCAGTAGTCTCGGGACAGGGGCCACCATATATTTT. Translating gives CASSLGTGATIYF.